The TCR beta chain described here comes from a study of PD-L1 blockade in urothelial cancer. Study details: Chemotherapy regimens numbering 0 to 3 had been given to patients. Blood was tested 3 weeks (second dose) and 6 weeks into treatment.

Some clones are missing from TCRdb's copy, which holds only in-frame ones; the method was immunoSEQ multiplex PCR. This sample has around 66,000 clones, with 88% found just once. On this clone: Its antigen is not identified.

CDR3 length: 15 residues. Per germline, CDR1 MNHEY and CDR2 SVGAGI. Trimming removed 6 bases from V and 5 bases from J; junction bases left unmatched: 7. The study's findings and limits: Better progression-free and overall survival followed lower pretreatment blood clonality.

Described time point: peripheral blood 6 weeks after treatment start. V usage is TRBV6-5 and J usage is TRBJ2-3, with 11 nucleotides matching TRBD1. This sequence was found in a man in his sixties with urothelial cancer. Sequenced material: PBMCs, taken around atezolizumab (anti-PD-L1) treatment. The CDR3 protein is CASSEDRGLVDTQYF. The CDR3 region has the DNA TGTGCCAGCAGCGAGGACAGGGGGCTGGTAGATACGCAGTATTTT.